These T cell receptor beta chains were read from a single sample in a study of cytomegalovirus exposure and HLA in healthy donors. Libraries were prepared by immunoSEQ multiplex PCR; TCRdb keeps only in-frame clonotypes and omits some of them. The sample has approximately 150,000 clones, 81% seen once. The sample was PBMCs. The source of these receptors is a man in his fifties or sixties in good health and CMV-seropositive. The CDR3 runs from the conserved cysteine through the conserved F or W. Fields, in order: V gene, J gene, D gene, clone size, CDR3 protein, CDR3 DNA. The D gene is left open where the match is weak. Some rows have no size entry. The others give once, few or many, or a class for an expanded clone.

V: TRBV2; J: TRBJ1-1; D: .; size: .; CDR3: CASSVEEDTEAFF; DNA: TGTGCCAGCAGTGTGGAGGAAGACACTGAAGCTTTCTTT
V: TRBV28; J: TRBJ2-3; D: .; size: .; CDR3: CASSSGSHGDTQYF; DNA: TGTGCCAGCAGTTCGGGGTCTCATGGGGATACGCAGTATTTT
V: TRBV7-9; J: TRBJ1-4; D: .; size: .; CDR3: CASSGQGINEKLFF; DNA: TGTGCCAGCAGCGGGCAGGGAATCAATGAAAAACTGTTTTTT
V: TRBV6-6; J: TRBJ2-1; D: .; size: .; CDR3: CASSYPEGVRDEQFF; DNA: TGTGCCAGCAGCTACCCAGAGGGGGTTAGGGATGAGCAGTTCTTC
V: TRBV28; J: TRBJ1-1; D: .; size: .; CDR3: CASSLSAGAMGNTEAFF; DNA: TGTGCCAGCAGTTTATCCGCAGGCGCTATGGGTAACACTGAAGCTTTCTTT
V: TRBV18; J: TRBJ2-4; D: .; size: few; CDR3: CASSLSTGEGIQYF; DNA: TGTGCCAGCTCACTATCGACAGGGGAGGGCATTCAGTACTTC
V: TRBV27; J: TRBJ2-1; D: TRBD1; size: .; CDR3: CASSLSTGGGYNEQFF; DNA: TGTGCCAGCAGTTTATCGACAGGGGGCGGGTACAATGAGCAGTTCTTC
V: TRBV2; J: TRBJ1-4; D: .; size: .; CDR3: CASSAAGEREKLFF; DNA: TGTGCCAGCAGTGCTGCAGGGGAAAGGGAAAAACTGTTTTTT
V: TRBV6-5; J: TRBJ2-6; D: .; size: few; CDR3: CASRSPSSGANVLTF; DNA: TGTGCCAGCAGGTCCCCGAGCTCTGGGGCCAACGTCCTGACTTTC
V: TRBV19; J: TRBJ1-1; D: .; size: .; CDR3: CASSTAESQNTEAFF; DNA: TGTGCCAGTAGTACCGCCGAGAGCCAGAACACTGAAGCTTTCTTT
V: TRBV7-2; J: TRBJ2-3; D: .; size: .; CDR3: CASSDGTFSTDTQYF; DNA: TGTGCCAGCAGCGACGGGACATTTAGCACAGATACGCAGTATTTT
V: TRBV30; J: TRBJ1-1; D: .; size: .; CDR3: CALSRGTNTEAFF; DNA: TGTGCCTTAAGTCGGGGGACGAACACTGAAGCTTTCTTT
V: TRBV6-5; J: TRBJ1-1; D: TRBD1; size: .; CDR3: CASRKGAGAFF; DNA: TGTGCCAGCAGAAAGGGGGCAGGAGCTTTCTTT
V: TRBV18; J: TRBJ2-2; D: .; size: once; CDR3: CASSPAGQNTGELFF; DNA: TGTGCCAGCTCACCAGCGGGCCAGAACACCGGGGAGCTGTTTTTT
V: TRBV29-1; J: TRBJ1-2; D: TRBD1; size: .; CDR3: CSVEFPAGGSLNYGYTF; DNA: TGCAGCGTTGAATTTCCGGCAGGGGGTTCCCTCAACTATGGCTACACCTTC
V: TRBV6-6; J: TRBJ1-5; D: TRBD1; size: .; CDR3: CASSWGQAGRNQPQHF; DNA: TGTGCCAGCAGTTGGGGACAGGCGGGGAGGAATCAGCCCCAGCATTTT
V: TRBV4-1; J: TRBJ2-5; D: TRBD2; size: .; CDR3: CASSPLTRTSVQETQYF; DNA: TGCGCCAGCAGCCCACTCACTCGGACTAGCGTACAGGAGACCCAGTACTTC
V: TRBV4-2; J: TRBJ1-5; D: .; size: .; CDR3: CASAGRLGQPQHF; DNA: TGTGCCAGCGCGGGGCGATTGGGTCAGCCCCAGCATTTT
V: TRBV2; J: TRBJ2-7; D: .; size: once; CDR3: CASMDTRAYEQYF; DNA: TGTGCCAGCATGGACACCAGGGCCTACGAGCAGTACTTC
V: TRBV4-1; J: TRBJ2-1; D: TRBD1; size: few; CDR3: CASSQEPGQGSYNEQFF; DNA: TGCGCCAGCAGCCAAGAGCCGGGACAGGGGTCCTACAATGAGCAGTTCTTC
V: TRBV14; J: TRBJ2-7; D: TRBD2; size: .; CDR3: CASSQLAGWLGQYF; DNA: TGTGCCAGCAGCCAATTAGCGGGATGGCTTGGGCAGTACTTC
V: TRBV19; J: TRBJ2-1; D: TRBD1; size: once; CDR3: CASSTFYGTAINEQFF; DNA: TGTGCCAGTAGTACCTTCTACGGGACAGCAATTAATGAGCAGTTCTTC